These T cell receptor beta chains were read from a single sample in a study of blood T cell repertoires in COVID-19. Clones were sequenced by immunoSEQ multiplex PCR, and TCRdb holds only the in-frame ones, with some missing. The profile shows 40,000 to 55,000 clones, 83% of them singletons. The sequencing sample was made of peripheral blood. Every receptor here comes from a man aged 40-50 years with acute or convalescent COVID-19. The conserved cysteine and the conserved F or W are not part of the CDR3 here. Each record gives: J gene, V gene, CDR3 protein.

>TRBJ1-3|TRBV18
ASATGRPGVSGNTIY
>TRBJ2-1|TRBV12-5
ASGSGQGSNEQF
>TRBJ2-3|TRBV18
ASSPSGSTDTQY
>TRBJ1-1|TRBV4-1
ASSQFRDSPEAF
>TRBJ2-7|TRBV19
ASSIRGQGASGSSYEQY
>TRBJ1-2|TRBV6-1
ASSDGRAYGYT
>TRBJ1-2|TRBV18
ASSPPTGFNYGYT
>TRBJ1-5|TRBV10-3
AIGTGDQPQH
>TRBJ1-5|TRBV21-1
ASSTEDGVNQPQH
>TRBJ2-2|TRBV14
ASSQEGGWGTNLPGELF
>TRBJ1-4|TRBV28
ASSLTGTNEKLF
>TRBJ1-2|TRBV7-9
ASSVDGGSGYT
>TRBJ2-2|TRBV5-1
ASSLVPENFGELF
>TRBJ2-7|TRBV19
ASSQTKATRQY
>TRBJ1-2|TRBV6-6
ATAGTGVLGGYT
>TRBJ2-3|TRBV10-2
ASSEPGSADTQY
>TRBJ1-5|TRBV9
ASSPGVGASNQPQH
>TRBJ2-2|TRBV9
ASSVSGNTGELF
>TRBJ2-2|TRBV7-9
ASSLVGSNTGELF
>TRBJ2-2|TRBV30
AWSVGLAIGELF
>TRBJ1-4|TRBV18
ASSPDRGRGEKLF
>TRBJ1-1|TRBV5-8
ASSRAPGTEAF
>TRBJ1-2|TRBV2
ASRNRGYGYT
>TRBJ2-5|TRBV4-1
ASSHHGTVQETQY
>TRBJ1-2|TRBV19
ASSEAGSYGYT
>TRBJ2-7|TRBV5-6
ASTNLAGMYEQY
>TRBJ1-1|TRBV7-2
ASSPGGRQNTEAF
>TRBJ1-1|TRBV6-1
ASSPYRSTEAF
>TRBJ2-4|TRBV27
ASSLESWGGNIQY
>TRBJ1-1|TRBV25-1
ASSPFRGMNTEAF
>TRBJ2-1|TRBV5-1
ASRTSLGYNEQF
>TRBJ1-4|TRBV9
ASSASGGQGEKLF
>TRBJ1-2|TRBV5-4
ASSPSGGLGYT
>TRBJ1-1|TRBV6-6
ASSRDSVPEAF
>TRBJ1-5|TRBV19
ASRTGGWQPQH
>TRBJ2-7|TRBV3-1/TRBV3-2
ASSQVLYNPYDEQY
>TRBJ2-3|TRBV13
ASSLRKAGGPSDTQY
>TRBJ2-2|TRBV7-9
ASSPSLTNGELF
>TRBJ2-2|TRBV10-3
AISGQVGPNTGELF
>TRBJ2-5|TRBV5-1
ASSLGTGAETQY
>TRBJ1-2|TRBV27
ASSPGGAYGYT
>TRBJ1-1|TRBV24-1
ATSEGGTGAEAF
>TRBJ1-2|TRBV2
ASTASRPNYGYT
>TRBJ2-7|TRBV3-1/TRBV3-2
ASSPTDRGLAGAYEQY
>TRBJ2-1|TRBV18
ASSPLRSNNEQF
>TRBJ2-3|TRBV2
ASTDRLGPDTQY
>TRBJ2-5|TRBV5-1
ASSFGLAGGETQY
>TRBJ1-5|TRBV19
ATTREFLLGNQPQH
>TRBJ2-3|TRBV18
ASKRDSRTDTQY
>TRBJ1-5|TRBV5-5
ASSQYQGNQPQH
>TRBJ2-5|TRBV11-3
ASSLNQGAETQY
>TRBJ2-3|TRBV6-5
ASSYSIAGYTDTQY
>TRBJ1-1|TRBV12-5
ASAPHTRSNTEAF
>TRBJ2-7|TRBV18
ASSPTGYEQY
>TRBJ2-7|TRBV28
ASTRDFYEQY